Included here is one TCR beta chain sequence, with context. What it binds is not known. Analysis merged second doses at about 4 or about 12 weeks. The data were obtained in a study of T cell responses to AZD1222 COVID-19 vaccine. Study conclusions and caveats: Repertoire collection took place solely once the T cell response had peaked. There were mostly white British donors and more females than males, and clonal diversity was possibly underestimated. Just a handful of AZD1222 recipients were seropositive at baseline.

Profiling relied on immunoSEQ multiplex PCR, and the TCRdb table lists in-frame clones only, not all of them. The repertoire consists of 120,000 to 150,000 clones, with roughly 89% occurring once and the leading ten covering under 2%. This TCR was sampled from an adult who received the AZD1222 COVID-19 vaccine. Sequences were derived from peripheral blood, sampled 28 days after the second AZD1222 dose.

CDR3 sequence reads: CASMGQGHYGYTF. The CDR3 DNA reads TGTGCCAGCATGGGACAGGGTCACTATGGCTACACCTTC. This chain links TRBV7-9 with TRBJ1-2; 9 bases align to TRBD1. The germline V gene encodes CDR1 SEHNR and CDR2 FQNEAQ (reference sequence). CDR3 length equals 13 residues. The V segment lost 7 bases and the J segment 3 bases; nucleotides outside the gene matches: 3.